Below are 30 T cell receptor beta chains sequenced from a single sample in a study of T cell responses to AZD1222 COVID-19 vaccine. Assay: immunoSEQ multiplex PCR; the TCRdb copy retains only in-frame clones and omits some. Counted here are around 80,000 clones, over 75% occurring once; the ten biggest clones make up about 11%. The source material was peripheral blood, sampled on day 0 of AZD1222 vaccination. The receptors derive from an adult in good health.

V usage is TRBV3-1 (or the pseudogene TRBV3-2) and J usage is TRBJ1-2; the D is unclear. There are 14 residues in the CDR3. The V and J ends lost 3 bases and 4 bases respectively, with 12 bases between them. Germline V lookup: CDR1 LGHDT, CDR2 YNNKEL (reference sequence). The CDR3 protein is CASSHSSWSYGYTF. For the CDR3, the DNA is TGTGCCAGCAGCCATAGCTCGTGGAGCTATGGCTACACCTTC.

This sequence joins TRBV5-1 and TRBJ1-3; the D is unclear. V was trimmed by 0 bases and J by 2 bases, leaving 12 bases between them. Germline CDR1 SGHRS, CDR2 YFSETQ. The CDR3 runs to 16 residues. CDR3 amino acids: CASSLAPPDAGNTIYF. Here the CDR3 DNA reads TGCGCCAGCAGCTTGGCCCCACCTGATGCTGGAAACACCATATATTTT.

CDR3 residues: CASSLAGLRFYEQYF. For the CDR3, the DNA is TGCGCCAGCAGCTTGGCGGGACTGAGGTTCTACGAGCAGTACTTC. The V gene is TRBV5-1, the J gene TRBJ2-7; D is possibly TRBD2 (6 bases). V shed 0 bases and J shed 3 bases, with 13 bases lying between them. CDR3 length equals 15 residues. Germline V gene data show CDR1 as SGHRS and CDR2 as YFSETQ.

CDR3 loop: CASRGVGPGSYEQYF. The CDR3 DNA reads TGTGCCAGCAGGGGGGTTGGCCCGGGCTCCTACGAGCAGTACTTC. V gene TRBV6-5 combines with J gene TRBJ2-7; the D gene could be TRBD1 or TRBD2 (5 bases each). Germline lookup yields CDR1 MNHEY and CDR2 SVGAGI. The CDR3 totals 15 residues. V lost 6 bases and J 0 bases, leaving 15 bases between the germline ends.

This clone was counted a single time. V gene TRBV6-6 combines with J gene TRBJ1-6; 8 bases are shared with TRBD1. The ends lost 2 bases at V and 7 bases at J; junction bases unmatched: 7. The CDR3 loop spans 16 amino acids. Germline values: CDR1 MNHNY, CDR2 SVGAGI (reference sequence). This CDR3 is CASSYTGQGGNSPLHF. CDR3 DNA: TGTGCCAGCAGTTACACAGGACAGGGAGGCAATTCACCCCTCCACTTT.

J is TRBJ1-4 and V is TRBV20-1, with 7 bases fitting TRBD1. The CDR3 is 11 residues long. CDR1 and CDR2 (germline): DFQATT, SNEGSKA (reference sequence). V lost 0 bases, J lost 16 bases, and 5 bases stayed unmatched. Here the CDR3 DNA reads TGCAGTGCTAGAGAATCTGGACAGGAGTTTTTT. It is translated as CSARESGQEFF.

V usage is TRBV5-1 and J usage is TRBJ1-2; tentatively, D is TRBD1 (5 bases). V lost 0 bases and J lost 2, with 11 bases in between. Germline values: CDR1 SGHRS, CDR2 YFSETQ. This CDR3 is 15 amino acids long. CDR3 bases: TGCGCCAGCAGCTTGGGAAGCGGGGGAAACTATGGCTACACCTTC. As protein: CASSLGSGGNYGYTF.

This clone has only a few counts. CDR3 amino acids: CASSEGGNPFYEQYF. CDR3 DNA: TGTGCCAGCAGTGAGGGAGGGAATCCCTTCTACGAGCAGTACTTC. V gene TRBV6-1 combines with J gene TRBJ2-7; 7 nucleotides agree with TRBD2. Germline CDR1 MNHNS, CDR2 SASEGT. Germline trimming cut 3 bases from V and 3 bases from J; bases unmatched to any gene: 8. The CDR3 totals 15 residues.

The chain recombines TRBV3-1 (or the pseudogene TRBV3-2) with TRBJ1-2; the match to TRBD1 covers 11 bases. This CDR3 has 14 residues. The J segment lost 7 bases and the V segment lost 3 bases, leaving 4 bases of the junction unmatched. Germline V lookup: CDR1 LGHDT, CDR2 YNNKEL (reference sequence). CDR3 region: CASSQRDRGSGYTF. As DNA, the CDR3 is TGTGCCAGCAGCCAGCGGGACAGGGGGTCTGGCTACACCTTC.

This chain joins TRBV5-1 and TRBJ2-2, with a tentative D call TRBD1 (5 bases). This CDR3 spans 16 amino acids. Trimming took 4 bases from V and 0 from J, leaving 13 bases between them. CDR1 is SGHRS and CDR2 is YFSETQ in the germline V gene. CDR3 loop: CASSAGHSANTGELFF. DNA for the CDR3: TGCGCCAGCAGCGCCGGACATTCCGCGAACACCGGGGAGCTGTTTTTT. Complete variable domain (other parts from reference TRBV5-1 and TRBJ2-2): KAGVTQTPRYLIKTRGQQVTLSCSPISGHRSVSWYQQTPGQGLQFLFEYFSETQRNKGNFPGRFSGRQFSNSRSEMNVSTLELGDSALYLCASSAGHSANTGELFFGEGSRLTVL.

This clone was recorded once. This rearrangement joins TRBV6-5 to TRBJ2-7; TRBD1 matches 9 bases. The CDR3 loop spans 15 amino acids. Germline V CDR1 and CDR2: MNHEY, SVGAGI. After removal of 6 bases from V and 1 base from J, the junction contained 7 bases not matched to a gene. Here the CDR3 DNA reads TGTGCCAGCAGCACCGGGACAGGGATGTCCTACGAGCAGTACGTC. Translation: CASSTGTGMSYEQYV.

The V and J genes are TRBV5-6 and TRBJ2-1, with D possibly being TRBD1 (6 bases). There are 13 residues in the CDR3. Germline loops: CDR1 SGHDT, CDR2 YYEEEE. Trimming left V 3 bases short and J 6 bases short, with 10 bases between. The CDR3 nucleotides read TGTGCCAGCAGCTCCCCACAGGGCAATGAGCAGTTCTTC. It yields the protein CASSSPQGNEQFF.

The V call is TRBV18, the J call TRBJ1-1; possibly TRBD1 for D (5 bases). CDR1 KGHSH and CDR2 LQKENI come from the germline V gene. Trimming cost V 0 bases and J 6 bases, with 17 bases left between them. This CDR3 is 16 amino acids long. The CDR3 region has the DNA TGTGCCAGCTCACCACCGGTTAGGGGATATTCGGCTGAAGCTTTCTTT. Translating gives CASSPPVRGYSAEAFF. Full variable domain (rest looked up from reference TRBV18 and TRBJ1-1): NAGVMQNPRHLVRRRGQEARLRCSPMKGHSHVYWYRQLPEEGLKFMVYLQKENIIDESGMPKERFSAEFPKEGPSILRIQQVVRGDSAAYFCASSPPVRGYSAEAFFGQGTRLTVV.

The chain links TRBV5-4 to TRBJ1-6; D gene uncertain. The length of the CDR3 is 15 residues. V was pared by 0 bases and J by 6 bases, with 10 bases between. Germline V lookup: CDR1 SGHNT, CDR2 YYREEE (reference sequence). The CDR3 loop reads CASSLVGQRNSPLHF. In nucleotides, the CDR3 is TGTGCCAGCAGCTTGGTGGGCCAACGTAATTCACCCCTCCACTTT.

The CDR3 DNA reads as TGTGCCTGGAGTCCCAGATCAATCATGGGTACGCAGTATTTT. Its translation is CAWSPRSIMGTQYF. The chain recombines TRBV30 with TRBJ2-3; D remains unclear. Germline loops: CDR1 GTSNPN, CDR2 SVGIG (reference sequence). The CDR3 runs to 14 residues. Trimming pared 2 bases from V and 8 bases from J, leaving 17 bases between.

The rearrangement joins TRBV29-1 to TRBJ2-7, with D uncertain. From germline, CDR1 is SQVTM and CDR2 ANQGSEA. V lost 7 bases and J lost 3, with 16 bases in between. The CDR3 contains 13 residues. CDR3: CSALSITGYEQYV. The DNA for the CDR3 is TGCAGCGCTCTATCAATAACGGGCTACGAGCAGTACGTC.

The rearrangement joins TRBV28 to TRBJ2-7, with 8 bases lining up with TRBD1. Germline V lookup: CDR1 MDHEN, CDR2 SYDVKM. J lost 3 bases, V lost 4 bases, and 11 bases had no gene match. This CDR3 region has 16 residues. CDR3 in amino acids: CASSSLGTGRYYEQYF. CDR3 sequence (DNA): TGTGCCAGCAGTTCACTCGGGACAGGTCGGTACTACGAGCAGTACTTC. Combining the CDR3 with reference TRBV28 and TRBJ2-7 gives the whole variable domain DVKVTQSSRYLVKRTGEKVFLECVQDMDHENMFWYRQDPGLGLRLIYFSYDVKMKEKGDIPEGYSVSREKKERFSLILESASTNQTSMYLCASSSLGTGRYYEQYFGPGTRLTVT.

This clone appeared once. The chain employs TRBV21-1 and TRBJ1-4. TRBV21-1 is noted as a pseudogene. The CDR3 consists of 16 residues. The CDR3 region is CASRDPTFWGQEKLFF. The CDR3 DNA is TGTGCCAGCAGAGACCCGACTTTCTGGGGTCAGGAAAAACTGTTTTTT.

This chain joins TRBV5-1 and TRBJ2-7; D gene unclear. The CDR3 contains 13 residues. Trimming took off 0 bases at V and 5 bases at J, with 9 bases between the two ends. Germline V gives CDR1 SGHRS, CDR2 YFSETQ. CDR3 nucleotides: TGCGCCAGCAGCTTGGGACCTGGGAACGAGCAGTACTTC. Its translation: CASSLGPGNEQYF.

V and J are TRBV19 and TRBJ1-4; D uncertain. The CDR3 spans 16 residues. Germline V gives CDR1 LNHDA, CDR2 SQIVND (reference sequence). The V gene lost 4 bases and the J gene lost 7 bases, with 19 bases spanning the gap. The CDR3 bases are TGTGCCAGTAGTAGCCCTGACGCCAACCGGGGTGAAAAACTGTTTTTT. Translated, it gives CASSSPDANRGEKLFF.

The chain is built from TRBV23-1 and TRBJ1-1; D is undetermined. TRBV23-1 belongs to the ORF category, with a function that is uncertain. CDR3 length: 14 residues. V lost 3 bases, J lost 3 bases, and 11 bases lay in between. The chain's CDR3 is CASSQQGRDTEAFF. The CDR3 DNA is TGCGCCAGCAGTCAGCAAGGGAGAGACACTGAAGCTTTCTTT.

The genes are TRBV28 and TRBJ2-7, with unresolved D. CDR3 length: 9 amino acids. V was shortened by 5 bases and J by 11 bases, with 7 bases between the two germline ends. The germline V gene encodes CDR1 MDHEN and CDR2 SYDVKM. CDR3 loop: CASSPPEYF. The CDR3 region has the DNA TGTGCCAGCAGTCCCCCGGAGTACTTC.

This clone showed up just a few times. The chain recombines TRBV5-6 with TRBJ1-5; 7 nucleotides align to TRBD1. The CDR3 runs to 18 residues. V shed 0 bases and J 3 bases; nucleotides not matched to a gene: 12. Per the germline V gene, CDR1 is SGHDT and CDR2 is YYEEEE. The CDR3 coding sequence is TGTGCCAGCAGCTTGGGTCGTAGCGGGACAGCCCTCAATCAGCCCCAGCATTTT. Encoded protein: CASSLGRSGTALNQPQHF.

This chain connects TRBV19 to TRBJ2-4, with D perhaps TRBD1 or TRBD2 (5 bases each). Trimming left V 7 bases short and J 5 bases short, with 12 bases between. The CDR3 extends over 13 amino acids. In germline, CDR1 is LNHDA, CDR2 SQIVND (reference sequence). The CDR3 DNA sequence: TGTGCCAGTAATCCGGGACGTCAAAACATTCAGTACTTC. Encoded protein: CASNPGRQNIQYF.

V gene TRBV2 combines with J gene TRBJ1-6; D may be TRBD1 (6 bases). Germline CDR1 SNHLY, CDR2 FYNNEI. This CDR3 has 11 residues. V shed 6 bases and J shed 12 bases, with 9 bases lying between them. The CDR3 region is CASRQQGPLHF. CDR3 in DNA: TGTGCCAGCAGACAACAGGGACCCCTCCACTTT.

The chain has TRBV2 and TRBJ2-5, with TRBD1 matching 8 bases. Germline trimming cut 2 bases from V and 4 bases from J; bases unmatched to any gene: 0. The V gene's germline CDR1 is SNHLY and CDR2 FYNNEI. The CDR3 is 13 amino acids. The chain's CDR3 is CASSETGGETQYF. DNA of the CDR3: TGTGCCAGCAGTGAAACAGGGGGAGAGACCCAGTACTTC.

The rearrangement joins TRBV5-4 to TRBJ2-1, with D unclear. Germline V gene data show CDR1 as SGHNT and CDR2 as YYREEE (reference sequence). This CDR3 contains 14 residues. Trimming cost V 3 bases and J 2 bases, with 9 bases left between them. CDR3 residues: CASSSAGPYNEQFF. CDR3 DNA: TGTGCCAGCAGCTCCGCCGGACCCTACAATGAGCAGTTCTTC.

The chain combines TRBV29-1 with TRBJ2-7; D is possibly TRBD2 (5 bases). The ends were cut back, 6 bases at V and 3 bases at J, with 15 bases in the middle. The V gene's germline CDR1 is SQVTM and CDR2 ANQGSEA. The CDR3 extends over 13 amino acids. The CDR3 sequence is CSVEPPGDYEQYV. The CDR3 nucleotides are TGCAGCGTCGAGCCCCCCGGGGACTACGAGCAGTACGTC.

CDR3 residues: CASSIDRGDNSPLHF. The CDR3 bases are TGTGCCAGCAGCATCGACAGGGGTGACAATTCACCCCTCCACTTT. The chain employs TRBV5-6 and TRBJ1-6, with TRBD1 matching 8 bases. The CDR3 sequence is 15 residues long. Germline CDR1 and CDR2: SGHDT and YYEEEE. The V and J ends lost 4 bases and 7 bases, in that order; junction bases with no gene match: 7.

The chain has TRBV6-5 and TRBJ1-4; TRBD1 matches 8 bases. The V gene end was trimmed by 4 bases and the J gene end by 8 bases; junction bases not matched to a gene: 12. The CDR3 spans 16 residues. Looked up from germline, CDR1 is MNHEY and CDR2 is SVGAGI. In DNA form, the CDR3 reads TGTGCCAGCAGTTCACGGCGACAGGGGAGTCAAGAAAAACTGTTTTTT. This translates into CASSSRRQGSQEKLFF.